This T cell receptor (beta chain) was sequenced for a study of OX40 agonist ivuxolimab in advanced cancers. The wider study: All patients had ivuxolimab intravenously every 2 weeks at 0.01 to 10 mg/kg.

Profiling relied on immunoSEQ multiplex PCR, and the TCRdb table lists in-frame clones only, not all of them. The sample records 77,000 or so clones, 92% being singletons. Trimming removed 4 bases from V and 6 bases from J, with 9 bases in between. The germline CDR1 and CDR2 sequences are WNHNN and SYGVQD (reference sequence). The CDR3 sequence is 12 residues long. The starting material was CD4+ or CD8+ T cells sorted from blood, obtained in a trial of the OX40 agonist ivuxolimab. The TCR sequence derives from an adult with an advanced solid tumor such as melanoma, head and neck, liver or kidney cancer. The rearrangement uses TRBV10-1 and TRBJ1-1; D is ambiguous. CDR3 DNA sequence: TGCGCCAGCAGTGTGGATCCTTCTGAAGCTTTCTTT. It specifies CASSVDPSEAFF.